This entry lists 7 T cell receptor beta chains sequenced from one sample in a study of T cell responses to AZD1222 COVID-19 vaccine (dated by TCRdb to the early 2020s). This sample's time point label indicates: baseline before first vaccination. Preparation of the library involved the immunoSEQ multiplex PCR assay. This immuneACCESS table, as held by TCRdb, lists in-frame sequences with V and J called but not all clones. Of the missing ones, under half trace to an unresolved V gene in checked studies; the others have no known cause. The sample contains approximately 94,000 clones, around 89% of them found a single time. Roughly 1.8% of the sample is taken by the ten largest. Sample: peripheral blood, taken on day 0 of AZD1222 vaccination. Every receptor here comes from an adult in good health.

The V and J genes are TRBV23-1 and TRBJ2-3, with 8 bases lining up with TRBD1. TRBV23-1 is identified as an open reading frame with a role that is uncertain. This CDR3 is 16 amino acids long. Unmatched junction bases numbered 11, after V lost 6 bases and J lost 3 bases. CDR3 sequence: CASRKQQGVGTDTQYF. Written as DNA, the CDR3 is TGCGCCAGCAGAAAACAACAGGGGGTAGGGACAGATACGCAGTATTTT.

This clone was observed a few times. The chain's CDR3 is CASSLAGTSDEQFF. The CDR3 coding sequence is TGTGCCAGCAGCTTAGCAGGGACTAGCGATGAGCAGTTCTTC. The chain couples TRBV7-2 to TRBJ2-1; 10 nucleotides match TRBD2. V lost 0 bases, J lost 8 bases, and 1 base stayed unmatched. Germline values: CDR1 SGHTA, CDR2 FQGNSA. CDR3 size: 14 residues.

The chain's CDR3 is CASSLIKKGQETQYF. As DNA, the CDR3 is TGCGCCAGCAGCTTGATTAAAAAGGGACAAGAGACCCAGTACTTC. The chain has TRBV5-1 and TRBJ2-5; no clear D gene. Germline V lookup: CDR1 SGHRS, CDR2 YFSETQ. The CDR3 consists of 15 residues. The V end lost 1 base, the J end lost 2 bases, and 12 bases lay between the germline ends.

This rearrangement joins TRBV2 to TRBJ1-2, with no clear D. Germline V lookup: CDR1 SNHLY, CDR2 FYNNEI. The CDR3 consists of 12 residues. V shed 4 bases and J shed 1 base, with 4 bases lying between them. CDR3 protein: CASSAVNYGYTF. The CDR3 DNA follows: TGTGCCAGCAGTGCTGTTAACTATGGCTACACCTTC.

This sequence joins TRBV6-4 and TRBJ1-1; TRBD1 might be the D (6 bases). With 5 bases removed from V and 6 bases from J, the gap between germline ends came to 22 bases. Germline values: CDR1 MRHNA, CDR2 SNTAGT. The CDR3 contains 16 residues. The chain's CDR3 is CASSPEERGGASEAFF. CDR3 nucleotides: TGTGCCAGCAGTCCGGAGGAGAGGGGGGGGGCGTCTGAAGCTTTCTTT.

The gene calls are TRBV4-1 and TRBJ1-2; TRBD1 agrees at 10 bases. The germline V gene encodes CDR1 MGHRA and CDR2 YSYEKL. This CDR3 comprises 17 residues. Trimming at V came to 4 bases and at J to 4 bases, leaving 12 bases not matched to a gene. The CDR3 region has the DNA TGCGCCAGCAGCCCAATTTTCGACAGGGGGCTCGGCTATGGCTACACCTTC. As protein: CASSPIFDRGLGYGYTF.

This chain uses TRBV4-1 with TRBJ2-1, with a tentative D call TRBD2 (7 bases). Germline values: CDR1 MGHRA, CDR2 YSYEKL. This CDR3 is built from 16 residues. V lost 1 base, J lost 1 base, and 11 bases lay in between. The CDR3 spells CASSQVGGGSYNEQFF. The CDR3 coding sequence is TGCGCCAGCAGCCAAGTAGGGGGGGGATCCTACAATGAGCAGTTCTTC.